The 18 T cell receptor beta chains below were found in one sample sequenced in a study of T cell repertoires in cytomegalovirus infection (dated by TCRdb to about 2019). This sample was sequenced with an Illumina HiSeq 1500. The public reads were reprocessed in TCRdb via fastp at Q25 and MiXCR, keeping in-frame beta chains. CDR3 protein sequences are deduplicated, and each keeps its most common genes and DNA. The sample contains about 150,000 distinct CDR3 sequences, approximately 17% of them found a single time. The ten largest clones represent roughly 20% of the sample. Sequenced sample: CD8+ T cells from PBMCs. The receptors originated from a human donor in good health (CMV status not recorded). Some clones in this sample may be carry-over from other donors' samples.

The V call is TRBV7-9, the J call TRBJ2-7; D remains unclear. Trimming shortened V by 3 bases and J by 7 bases, and 13 bases separated the two germline ends. The CDR3 is made up of 13 amino acids. CDR1 SEHNR and CDR2 FQNEAQ come from the germline V gene (reference sequence). CDR3 sequence (DNA): TGTGCCAGCAGCTTTAACGGGCTTCCGGAGCAGTACTTC. Its protein product is CASSFNGLPEQYF.

This clonotype turned up a few times. This sequence joins TRBV28 and TRBJ1-5, with 7 bases lining up with TRBD1. The CDR3 is 15 residues long. Germline-derived CDR1 and CDR2 are MDHEN and SYDVKM. Trimming took 5 bases from V and 6 from J; bases not matched to a gene: 10. CDR3 in amino acids: CASSLPYRGGQPQHF. CDR3 coding DNA: TGTGCCAGCAGTCTTCCCTACAGGGGCGGTCAGCCCCAGCATTTT.

This chain uses TRBV6-2 or TRBV6-3 with TRBJ1-1, with a possible D match to TRBD1 (6 bases). V gave up 6 bases and J gave up 4 bases, with 15 bases separating them. The length of the CDR3 is 14 residues. CDR1 is MNHEY, CDR2 SVGEGT, per germline. The CDR3 DNA reads as TGTGCCAGCAGCTCGGAAGGAGGGGGCACTGAAGCTTTCTTT. Translated: CASSSEGGGTEAFF.

This clonotype has more than one count but fewer than ten. The rearrangement links TRBV12-3 or TRBV12-4 to TRBJ2-5, with 9 bases matching TRBD2. The CDR3 totals 15 residues. V dropped 9 bases and J dropped 2; count of bases not matched to a gene: 10. CDR3: CASSRGSGGQETQYF. As DNA, the CDR3 is TGTGCCAGTTCCCGGGGTAGCGGGGGACAAGAGACCCAGTACTTC.

This clonotype was recorded many times. The chain has TRBV27 and TRBJ2-2; the D is unclear. The V end lost 6 bases, the J end lost 1 base, and 9 bases lay between the germline ends. The CDR3 length is 14 residues. CDR1 is MNHEY and CDR2 is SMNVEV in the germline V gene (reference sequence). The DNA of the CDR3 is TGTGCCAGCAGCTTAGGTCAGAACACCGGGGAGCTGTTTTTT. The encoded protein is CASSLGQNTGELFF.

With regard to this clonotype: A much larger clone lies one base from this, so it may be a read error. The V and J genes are TRBV28 and TRBJ1-1, with 9 positions matching TRBD1. The germline V gene encodes CDR1 MDHEN and CDR2 SYDVKM. The CDR3 has 16 amino acids. The CDR3 nucleotides read TGTGTCAGCAGTTTGCCGAGACAGGGGGGTCCGGATGAAGCTTTCTTT. It yields the protein CVSSLPRQGGPDEAFF.

This chain uses TRBV29-1 with TRBJ2-5, with D possibly being TRBD1 or TRBD2 (5 bases each). This CDR3 contains 15 residues. Trimming cost V 2 bases and J 5 bases, with 18 bases left between them. Germline-derived CDR1 and CDR2 are SQVTM and ANQGSEA. The CDR3 coding sequence is TGCAGCGTTGAATCGAGGGCAGGGCGGAGGGAGACCCAGTACTTC. Residues: CSVESRAGRRETQYF.

This chain joins TRBV6-1 and TRBJ1-1; D unclear. The CDR3 is 19 amino acids. The germline V gene has CDR1 MNHNS and CDR2 SASEGT. Trimming took 6 bases from V and 1 from J, leaving 27 bases between them. CDR3 bases: TGTGCCAGCAGACTCACGGCCCAGGATTTTAATTTCCGGAACACTGAAGCTTTCTTT. It translates to CASRLTAQDFNFRNTEAFF.

The chain combines TRBV7-9 with TRBJ2-3, with 7 bases fitting TRBD2. The J segment lost 2 bases and the V segment lost 0 bases, leaving 8 bases of the junction unmatched. The CDR3 is 17 residues long. Germline V gene sequence: CDR1 SEHNR, CDR2 FQNEAQ (reference sequence). The CDR3 spells CASSLATSGAITDTQYF. The CDR3 DNA sequence: TGTGCCAGCAGCTTAGCGACCAGCGGGGCCATCACAGATACGCAGTATTTT.

The chain links TRBV6-1 to TRBJ1-5, with D tentatively TRBD1 (5 bases). Trimming took 3 bases from V and 3 from J, leaving 9 bases between them. From germline, CDR1 is MNHNS and CDR2 SASEGT. CDR3 length: 14 residues. CDR3 protein: CASSDDSFNQPQHF. The DNA for the CDR3 is TGTGCCAGCAGTGACGACAGCTTCAATCAGCCCCAGCATTTT.

The gene calls are TRBV6-2 or TRBV6-3 and TRBJ1-5, with 10 nucleotides matching TRBD1. Germline V CDR1 and CDR2: MNHEY, SVGEGT. The CDR3 is 17 amino acids. V was clipped by 4 bases and J by 5 bases; unmatched bases: 11. CDR3 bases: TGTGCCAGCAGTTCGGGACAGGGGACTTCTATGTATCAGCCCCAGCATTTT. As protein: CASSSGQGTSMYQPQHF.

This clonotype has a handful of counts. This chain uses TRBV29-1 with TRBJ2-2; D is ambiguous. The ends were cut back, 6 bases at V and 4 bases at J, with 9 bases in the middle. Germline CDR1 and CDR2: SQVTM and ANQGSEA. This CDR3 region has 12 residues. The CDR3 coding sequence is TGCAGCGTCAATATAGGCACCGGGGAGCTGTTTTTT. It translates to CSVNIGTGELFF.

The chain recombines TRBV7-6 with TRBJ1-1, with D unclear. V lost 0 bases to trimming and J lost 4 bases, with 12 bases between them. Germline assignment: CDR1 SGHVS and CDR2 FNYEAQ. CDR3 length: 15 residues. This CDR3 is CASSLAITPGTEAFF. Here the CDR3 DNA reads TGTGCCAGCAGCTTAGCGATCACCCCGGGCACTGAAGCTTTCTTT. The full variable domain, rest sourced from reference TRBV7-6 and TRBJ1-1, is GAGVSQSPRYKVTKRGQDVALRCDPISGHVSLYWYRQALGQGPEFLTYFNYEAQQDKSGLPNDRFSAERPEGSISTLTIQRTEQRDSAMYRCASSLAITPGTEAFFGQGTRLTVV.

This clonotype was picked up a small number of times. The V gene is TRBV11-2, the J gene TRBJ2-5, with a possible D match to TRBD1 (6 bases). Deletions cut 5 bases from V and 0 bases from J, with 16 bases between. The CDR3 is made up of 16 amino acids. Germline-derived CDR1 and CDR2 are SGHAT and FQNNGV. In DNA form, the CDR3 reads TGTGCCAGCAGCCCAGGACAGACGAAGTACCAAGAGACCCAGTACTTC. This sequence encodes CASSPGQTKYQETQYF.

There are a few counts of this clonotype. The V gene is TRBV28, the J gene TRBJ2-1, with 10 bases identical to TRBD2. The CDR3 covers 17 residues. Germline assignment: CDR1 MDHEN and CDR2 SYDVKM. With V trimmed by 5 bases and J by 3 bases, 10 bases remained unmatched. The CDR3 nucleotides are TGTGCCAGCAGTCCCGGAGCGGGAGGGCCCTTCTACAATGAGCAGTTCTTC. This translates into CASSPGAGGPFYNEQFF. The full variable domain, with the rest looked up from reference TRBV28 and TRBJ2-1, is DVKVTQSSRYLVKRTGEKVFLECVQDMDHENMFWYRQDPGLGLRLIYFSYDVKMKEKGDIPEGYSVSREKKERFSLILESASTNQTSMYLCASSPGAGGPFYNEQFFGPGTRLTVL.

A few counts support this clonotype. The chain couples TRBV6-2 or TRBV6-3 to TRBJ2-5; TRBD2 might be the D (5 bases). CDR1 is MNHEY and CDR2 is SVGEGT in the germline V gene. This CDR3 region has 13 residues. The V end was cut by 10 bases, the J end by 5 bases, with 17 bases between. CDR3 DNA: TGTGCCACCGAAGGAGGAATCTGGGAGACCCAGTACTTC. It specifies CATEGGIWETQYF.

This clonotype was counted a few times. This sequence joins TRBV28 and TRBJ1-1; 7 nucleotides match TRBD1. With V trimmed by 7 bases and J by 3 bases, 11 bases remained unmatched. Germline V lookup: CDR1 MDHEN, CDR2 SYDVKM. CDR3 size: 15 residues. CDR3 residues: CASIPLTGRDTEAFF. In nucleotides, the CDR3 is TGTGCCAGCATCCCCTTGACAGGGAGGGACACTGAAGCTTTCTTT. Full variable domain (rest looked up from reference TRBV28 and TRBJ1-1): DVKVTQSSRYLVKRTGEKVFLECVQDMDHENMFWYRQDPGLGLRLIYFSYDVKMKEKGDIPEGYSVSREKKERFSLILESASTNQTSMYLCASIPLTGRDTEAFFGQGTRLTVV.

This clonotype showed up just a few times. The chain joins TRBV7-2 to TRBJ2-2; tentative D call: TRBD1 (5 bases). CDR3 length: 15 residues. Trimming took 4 bases from V and 4 from J, leaving 13 bases between them. The germline V gene has CDR1 SGHTA and CDR2 FQGNSA. The CDR3 DNA sequence: TGTGCCAGCAGCTCCCCTGACAGCTTCACCGGGGAGCTGTTTTTT. Its protein is CASSSPDSFTGELFF. The full variable domain, rest sourced from reference TRBV7-2 and TRBJ2-2, is GAGVSQSPSNKVTEKGKDVELRCDPISGHTALYWYRQSLGQGLEFLIYFQGNSAPDKSGLPSDRFSAERTGGSVSTLTIQRTQQEDSAVYLCASSSPDSFTGELFFGEGSRLTVL.